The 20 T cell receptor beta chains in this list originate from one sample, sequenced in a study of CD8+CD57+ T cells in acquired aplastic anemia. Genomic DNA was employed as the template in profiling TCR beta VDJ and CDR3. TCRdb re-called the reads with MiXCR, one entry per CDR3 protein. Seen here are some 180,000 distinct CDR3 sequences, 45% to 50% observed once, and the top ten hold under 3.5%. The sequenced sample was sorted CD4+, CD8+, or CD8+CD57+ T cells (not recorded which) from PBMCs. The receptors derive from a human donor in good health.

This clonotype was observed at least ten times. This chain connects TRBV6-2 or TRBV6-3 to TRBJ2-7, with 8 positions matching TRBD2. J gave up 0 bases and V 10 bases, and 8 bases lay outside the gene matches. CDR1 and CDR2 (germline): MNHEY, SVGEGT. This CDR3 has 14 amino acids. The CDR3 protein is CAILAGGSSYEQYF. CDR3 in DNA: TGTGCCATCCTTGCGGGGGGAAGCTCCTACGAGCAGTACTTC.

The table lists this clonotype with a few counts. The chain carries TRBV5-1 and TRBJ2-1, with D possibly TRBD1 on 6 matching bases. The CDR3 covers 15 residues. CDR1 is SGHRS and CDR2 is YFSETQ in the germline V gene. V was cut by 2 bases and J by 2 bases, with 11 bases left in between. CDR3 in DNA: TGCGCCAGCAGCTTACAGGGAAATACCTACAATGAGCAGTTCTTC. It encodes CASSLQGNTYNEQFF.

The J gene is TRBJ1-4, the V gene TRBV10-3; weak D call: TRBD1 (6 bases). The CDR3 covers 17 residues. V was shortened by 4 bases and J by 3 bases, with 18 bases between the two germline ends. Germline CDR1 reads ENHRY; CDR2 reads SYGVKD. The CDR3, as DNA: TGTGCCATCAGTGGTACCGCCGGAGGGGGGTCTAATGAAAAACTGTTTTTT. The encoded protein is CAISGTAGGGSNEKLFF.

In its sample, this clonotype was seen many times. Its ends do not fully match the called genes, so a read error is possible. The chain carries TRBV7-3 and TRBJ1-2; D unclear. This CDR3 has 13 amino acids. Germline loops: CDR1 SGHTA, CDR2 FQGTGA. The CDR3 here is CASSLWANYGYIF. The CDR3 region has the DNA TGTGCCAGCAGCTTATGGGCTAACTATGGCTACATCTTC.

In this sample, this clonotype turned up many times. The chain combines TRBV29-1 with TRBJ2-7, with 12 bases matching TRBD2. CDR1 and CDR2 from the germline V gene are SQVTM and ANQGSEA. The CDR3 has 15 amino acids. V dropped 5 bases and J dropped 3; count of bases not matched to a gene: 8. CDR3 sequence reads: CSVRLAGVSNYEQYF. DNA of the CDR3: TGCAGCGTTCGACTAGCGGGAGTCTCCAACTACGAGCAGTACTTC.

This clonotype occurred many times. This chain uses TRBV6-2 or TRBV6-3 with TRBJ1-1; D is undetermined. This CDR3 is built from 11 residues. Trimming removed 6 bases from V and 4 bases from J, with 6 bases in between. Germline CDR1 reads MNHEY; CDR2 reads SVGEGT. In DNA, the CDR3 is TGTGCCAGCAGGGACCGCACTGAAGCTTTCTTT. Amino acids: CASRDRTEAFF.

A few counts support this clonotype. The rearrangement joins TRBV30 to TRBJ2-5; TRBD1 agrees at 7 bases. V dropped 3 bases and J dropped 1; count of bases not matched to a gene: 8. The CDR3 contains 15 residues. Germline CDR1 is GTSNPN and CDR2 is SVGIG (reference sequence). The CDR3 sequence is CAWRYPDRFQETQYF. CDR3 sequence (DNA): TGTGCCTGGAGATATCCGGACAGGTTCCAAGAGACCCAGTACTTC.

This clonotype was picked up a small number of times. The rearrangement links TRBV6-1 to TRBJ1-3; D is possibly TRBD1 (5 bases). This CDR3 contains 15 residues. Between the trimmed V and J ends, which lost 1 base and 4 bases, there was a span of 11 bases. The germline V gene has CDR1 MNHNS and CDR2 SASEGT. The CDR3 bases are TGTGCCAGCAGTGAAGACAGGAAAAGAGGAAACACCATATATTTT. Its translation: CASSEDRKRGNTIYF.

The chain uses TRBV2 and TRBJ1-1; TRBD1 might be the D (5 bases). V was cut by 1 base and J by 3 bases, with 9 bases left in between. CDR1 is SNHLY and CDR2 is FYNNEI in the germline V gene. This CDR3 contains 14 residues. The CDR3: CASSEGSRDTEAFF. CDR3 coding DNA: TGTGCCAGCAGTGAAGGAAGCAGGGACACTGAAGCTTTCTTT.

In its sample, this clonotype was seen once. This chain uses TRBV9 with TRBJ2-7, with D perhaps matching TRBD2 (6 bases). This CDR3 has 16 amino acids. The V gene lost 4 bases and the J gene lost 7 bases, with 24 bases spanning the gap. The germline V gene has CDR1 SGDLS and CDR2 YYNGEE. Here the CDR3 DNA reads TGTGCCAGCAGCCCGTTAGCGGTAGGTAGCTCGGGGGAGCAGTACTTC. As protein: CASSPLAVGSSGEQYF. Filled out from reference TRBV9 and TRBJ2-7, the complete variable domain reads DSGVTQTPKHLITATGQRVTLRCSPRSGDLSVYWYQQSLDQGLQFLIQYYNGEERAKGNILERFSAQQFPDLHSELNLSSLELGDSALYFCASSPLAVGSSGEQYFGPGTRLTVT.

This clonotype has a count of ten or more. In DNA form, the CDR3 reads TGTGCCATCAGTGAGTCCTCAGGGCGTGGAGAGCAGTACTTC. It codes for CAISESSGRGEQYF. This chain joins TRBV10-3 and TRBJ2-7; D might be TRBD1 (5 bases). Trimming pared 0 bases from V and 7 bases from J, leaving 13 bases between. The CDR3 runs 14 residues. CDR1 and CDR2 from the germline V gene are ENHRY and SYGVKD.

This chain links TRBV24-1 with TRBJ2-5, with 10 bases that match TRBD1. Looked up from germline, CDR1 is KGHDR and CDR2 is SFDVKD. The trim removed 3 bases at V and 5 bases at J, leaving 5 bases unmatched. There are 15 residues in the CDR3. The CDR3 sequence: CATSDTRQGAETQYF. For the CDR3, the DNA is TGTGCCACCAGTGATACGAGACAGGGGGCTGAGACCCAGTACTTC.

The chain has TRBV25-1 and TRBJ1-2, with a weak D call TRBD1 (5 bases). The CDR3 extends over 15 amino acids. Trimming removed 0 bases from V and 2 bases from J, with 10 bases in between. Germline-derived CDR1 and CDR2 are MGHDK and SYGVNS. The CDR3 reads CASSEYGRANYGYTF. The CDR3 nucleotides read TGTGCCAGCAGTGAATATGGCAGGGCCAACTATGGCTACACCTTC.

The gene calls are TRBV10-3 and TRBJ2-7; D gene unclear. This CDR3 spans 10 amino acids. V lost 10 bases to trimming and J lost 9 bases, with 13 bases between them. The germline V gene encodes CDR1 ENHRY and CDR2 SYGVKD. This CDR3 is CAKDPLRQYF. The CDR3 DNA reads TGTGCCAAAGACCCTCTCCGGCAGTACTTC.

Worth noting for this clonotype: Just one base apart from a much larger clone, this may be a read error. The CDR3 sequence is CASRPSGTTYELYF. The CDR3 DNA sequence: TGTGCCAGCCGTCCTAGCGGGACTACTTACGAGCTGTACTTC. This rearrangement joins TRBV7-2 to TRBJ2-7; 9 positions agree with TRBD2. The CDR3 is made up of 14 amino acids. Germline assignment: CDR1 SGHTA and CDR2 FQGNSA. Full variable domain (outside the CDR3, taken from reference TRBV7-2 and TRBJ2-7): GAGVSQSPSNKVTEKGKDVELRCDPISGHTALYWYRQSLGQGLEFLIYFQGNSAPDKSGLPSDRFSAERTGGSVSTLTIQRTQQEDSAVYLCASRPSGTTYELYFGPGTRLTVT.

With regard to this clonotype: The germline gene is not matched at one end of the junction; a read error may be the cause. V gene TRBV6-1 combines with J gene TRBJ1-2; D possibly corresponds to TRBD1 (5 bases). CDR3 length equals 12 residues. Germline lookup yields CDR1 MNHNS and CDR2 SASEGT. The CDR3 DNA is TGTGCCAGCAGCGTTGGGACTGCCCATCCCGCCTTC. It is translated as CASSVGTAHPAF.

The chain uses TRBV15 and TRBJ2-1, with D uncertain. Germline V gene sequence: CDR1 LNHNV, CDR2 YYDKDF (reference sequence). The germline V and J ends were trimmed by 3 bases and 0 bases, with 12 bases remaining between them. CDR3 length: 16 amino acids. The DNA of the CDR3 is TGTGCCACCAGCAGCTCCAGCTCGAGCTCCTACAATGAGCAGTTCTTC. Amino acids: CATSSSSSSSYNEQFF.

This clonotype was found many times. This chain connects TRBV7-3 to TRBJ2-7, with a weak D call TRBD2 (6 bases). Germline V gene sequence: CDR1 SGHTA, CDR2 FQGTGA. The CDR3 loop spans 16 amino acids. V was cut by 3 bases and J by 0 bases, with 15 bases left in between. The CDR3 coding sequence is TGTGCCAGCAGCTTCCCCCTGCGGGAAGACTCCTACGAGCAGTACTTC. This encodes CASSFPLREDSYEQYF.

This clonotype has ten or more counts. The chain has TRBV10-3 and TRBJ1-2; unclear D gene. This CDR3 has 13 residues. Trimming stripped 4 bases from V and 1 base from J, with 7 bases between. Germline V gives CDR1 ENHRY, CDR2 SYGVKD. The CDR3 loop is CAISAGSNYGYTF. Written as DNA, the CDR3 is TGTGCCATCAGTGCGGGCAGTAACTATGGCTACACCTTC.

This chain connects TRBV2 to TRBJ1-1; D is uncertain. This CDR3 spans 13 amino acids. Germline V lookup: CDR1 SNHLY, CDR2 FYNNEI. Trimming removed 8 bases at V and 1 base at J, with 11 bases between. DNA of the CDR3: TGTGCCAGCTCCGGACTCAGGAACACTGAAGCTTTCTTT. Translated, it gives CASSGLRNTEAFF.